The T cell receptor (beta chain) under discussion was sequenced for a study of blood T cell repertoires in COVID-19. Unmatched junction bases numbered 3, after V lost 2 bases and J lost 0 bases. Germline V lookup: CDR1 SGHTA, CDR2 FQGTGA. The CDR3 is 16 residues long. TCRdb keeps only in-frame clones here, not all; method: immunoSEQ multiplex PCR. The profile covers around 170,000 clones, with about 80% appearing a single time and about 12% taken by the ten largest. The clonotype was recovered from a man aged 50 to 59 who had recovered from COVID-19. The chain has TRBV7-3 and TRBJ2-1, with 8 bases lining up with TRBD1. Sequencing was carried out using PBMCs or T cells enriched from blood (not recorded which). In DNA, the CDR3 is TGTGCCAGCAGCTTATCCGGACAGGGCTCCTACAATGAGCAGTTCTTC. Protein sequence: CASSLSGQGSYNEQFF.